The 29 T cell receptor beta chains given below trace back to one sample, sequenced in a study of shared T cell receptors in the human thymus. Clones were sequenced by immunoSEQ multiplex PCR, and TCRdb holds only the in-frame ones, with some missing. The sample carries 630,000 or so clones, around 87% recorded once. This same sample was also part of a study on human thymus T cells.

The sequenced sample consisted of thymocytes. These receptors all come from a boy younger than two with a congenital heart defect.

The chain links TRBV7-9 to TRBJ2-7; 13 nucleotides agree with TRBD2. CDR1 and CDR2 (germline): SEHNR, FQNEAQ (reference sequence). With 3 bases clipped from V and 1 base from J, the junction kept 6 bases outside the gene matches. The CDR3 extends over 17 amino acids. The CDR3 bases are TGTGCCAGCAGCTTCGAACTAGCGGGAGGGGGGTCCTACGAGCAGTACTTC. Translation gives CASSFELAGGGSYEQYF.

This chain joins TRBV6-5 and TRBJ1-5; TRBD1 aligns across 7 bases. The CDR3 totals 14 residues. Germline CDR1 is MNHEY and CDR2 is SVGAGI. Trimming at V came to 6 bases and at J to 3 bases, leaving 5 bases not matched to a gene. The CDR3 DNA follows: TGTGCCAGCAGCAGGGGGGATGACAATCAGCCCCAGCATTTT. Translated: CASSRGDDNQPQHF.

The genes are TRBV7-9 and TRBJ1-1; TRBD1 might be the D (5 bases). Trimming cost V 0 bases and J 4 bases, with 18 bases left between them. The V gene's germline CDR1 is SEHNR and CDR2 FQNEAQ (reference sequence). The CDR3 runs 17 residues. CDR3 sequence: CASSLALRRTGGTEAFF. The CDR3 DNA follows: TGTGCCAGCAGCTTAGCCCTTCGGAGAACGGGGGGCACTGAAGCTTTCTTT.

The rearrangement uses TRBV7-9 and TRBJ1-6; the match to TRBD1 covers 8 bases. CDR3 length equals 16 residues. Germline CDR1 reads SEHNR; CDR2 reads FQNEAQ (reference sequence). V was pared by 0 bases and J by 8 bases, with 6 bases of the junction left unmatched. The chain's CDR3 is CASSLAYRGDYSPLHF. Here the CDR3 DNA reads TGTGCCAGCAGCTTAGCCTACAGGGGGGATTATTCACCCCTCCACTTT. Drawing the rest from reference TRBV7-9 and TRBJ1-6, the complete variable domain is DTGVSQNPRHKITKRGQNVTFRCDPISEHNRLYWYRQTLGQGPEFLTYFQNEAQLEKSRLLSDRFSAERPKGSFSTLEIQRTEQGDSAMYLCASSLAYRGDYSPLHFGNGTRLTVT.

The chain combines TRBV29-1 with TRBJ2-5; 9 nucleotides agree with TRBD1. The CDR3 spans 15 residues. Losses at the gene ends were 6 bases for V and 1 base for J; bases not matched to a gene: 9. The germline gives CDR1 SQVTM, CDR2 ANQGSEA. This CDR3 reads CSVGARDRAQETQYF. The CDR3, as DNA: TGCAGCGTCGGAGCGCGGGACAGGGCCCAAGAGACCCAGTACTTC.

This clone showed up just a few times. J is TRBJ2-7 and V is TRBV5-8; a possible D gene is TRBD1 (6 bases). V was cut by 0 bases and J by 7 bases, with 17 bases left in between. This CDR3 is built from 15 residues. Germline V lookup: CDR1 SGHTS, CDR2 YDEGEE. CDR3 nucleotide sequence: TGTGCCAGCAGCTTGGCTACAGGGAGTTCGCGGGAGCAGTACTTC. It encodes CASSLATGSSREQYF.

The J gene is TRBJ2-1, the V gene TRBV7-9; 8 nucleotides match TRBD1. CDR3 length equals 16 residues. The V segment lost 6 bases and the J segment 0 bases; nucleotides outside the gene matches: 7. Germline V gene sequence: CDR1 SEHNR, CDR2 FQNEAQ (reference sequence). In nucleotides, the CDR3 is TGTGCCAGCAGGAGGACAGGGACAAGCTCCTACAATGAGCAGTTCTTC. Protein product: CASRRTGTSSYNEQFF.

V is TRBV27 and J is TRBJ2-1, with TRBD1 matching 10 bases. Germline V gene lookup returns CDR1 MNHEY and CDR2 SMNVEV (reference sequence). The CDR3 spans 14 residues. V lost 9 bases, J lost 12 bases, and 14 bases stayed unmatched. The CDR3 protein is CASGQGVPTEGQFF. The CDR3 DNA sequence: TGTGCCAGTGGACAGGGGGTCCCAACCGAAGGGCAGTTCTTC.

J is TRBJ2-7 and V is TRBV27, with D possibly matching TRBD1 (5 bases). CDR3 size: 14 residues. V was shortened by 1 base and J by 6 bases, with 13 bases between the two germline ends. Per the germline V gene, CDR1 is MNHEY and CDR2 is SMNVEV (reference sequence). The CDR3 DNA sequence: TGTGCCAGCAGTTTATATGGGGCGACGGTCGAGCAGTACTTC. Translation: CASSLYGATVEQYF.

The chain has TRBV18 and TRBJ2-3; 12 nucleotides line up with TRBD2. CDR3 length: 16 residues. In germline, CDR1 is KGHSH, CDR2 LQKENI. V trimming: 0 bases; J trimming: 3 bases; junction bases outside the gene matches: 1. The CDR3 region has the DNA TGTGCCAGCTCACCACCGACTAGCGGGAGAACAGATACGCAGTATTTT. It translates to CASSPPTSGRTDTQYF.

V usage is TRBV5-1 and J usage is TRBJ1-1; 8 bases match TRBD1. In germline, CDR1 is SGHRS, CDR2 YFSETQ. The CDR3 extends over 15 amino acids. The V segment lost 3 bases and the J segment 5 bases; nucleotides outside the gene matches: 9. The CDR3 loop is CASSCPDRGLTEAFF. In DNA form, the CDR3 reads TGCGCCAGCAGCTGCCCTGACAGGGGTTTAACTGAAGCTTTCTTT.

CDR3 DNA sequence: TGTGCCAGCAGTGGGTCAGGGTTGGGCACTGAAGCTTTCTTT. Protein sequence: CASSGSGLGTEAFF. V gene TRBV2 combines with J gene TRBJ1-1; the D gene is possibly TRBD1 (5 bases). Trimming stripped 4 bases from V and 4 bases from J, with 13 bases between. CDR3 size: 14 residues. Germline V CDR1 and CDR2: SNHLY, FYNNEI.

J is TRBJ2-5 and V is TRBV6-5; 9 bases map to TRBD1. Trimming cost V 4 bases and J 1 base; bases outside gene matches: 4. From germline, CDR1 is MNHEY and CDR2 SVGAGI. The CDR3 spans 15 residues. DNA of the CDR3: TGTGCCAGCAGTTCACAGGGGGCCTTCCAAGAGACCCAGTACTTC. Translating gives CASSSQGAFQETQYF.

Here the CDR3 reads CAWSSPDEQYF. CDR3 DNA: TGTGCCTGGAGCTCCCCCGACGAGCAGTACTTC. The rearrangement links TRBV30 to TRBJ2-7; no clear D gene. Trimming stripped 3 bases from V and 5 bases from J, with 8 bases between. The germline gives CDR1 GTSNPN, CDR2 SVGIG (reference sequence). The CDR3 runs to 11 residues.

V is TRBV28 and J is TRBJ2-5; 10 bases match TRBD2. Per germline, CDR1 MDHEN and CDR2 SYDVKM. This CDR3 spans 17 amino acids. Germline trimming cut 3 bases from V and 1 base from J; bases unmatched to any gene: 8. The CDR3 region has the DNA TGTGCCAGCAGTTTTAGAGGGGCTAGCGGGGGCCAAGAGACCCAGTACTTC. It translates to CASSFRGASGGQETQYF.

The gene calls are TRBV25-1 and TRBJ2-6; D is possibly TRBD1 (6 bases). The CDR3 has 13 residues. CDR1 and CDR2 from the germline V gene are MGHDK and SYGVNS. V was trimmed by 7 bases and J by 2 bases, leaving 6 bases between them. The CDR3 DNA reads TGTGCCAGCACAGGGGCTGGGGCCAACGTCCTGACTTTC. Translating it yields CASTGAGANVLTF.

The rearrangement uses TRBV4-3 and TRBJ2-6, with D hard to call. CDR1 and CDR2 (germline): LGHNA, YSLEER. V was trimmed by 1 base and J by 3 bases, leaving 7 bases between them. This CDR3 is built from 15 residues. The CDR3 DNA reads as TGCGCCAGCAGCCAAGCTAGAGGTGGGGCCAACGTCCTGACTTTC. Translating gives CASSQARGGANVLTF.

This clone appeared a single time. The sample has other DNA sequences that encode this CDR3 too. V gene TRBV4-3 combines with J gene TRBJ1-1; maybe TRBD1 (5 bases). V was clipped by 0 bases and J by 5 bases, with 13 bases between them. Germline CDR1 reads LGHNA; CDR2 reads YSLEER. This CDR3 spans 15 amino acids. CDR3 DNA sequence: TGCGCCAGCAGCCAAGATAGATCCAGGGCTACTGAAGCTTTCTTT. It translates to CASSQDRSRATEAFF.

The DNA for the CDR3 is TGTGCCAGCAGCTCCCGGAGTAGCGGGTTGAACGGGGAGCTGTTTTTT. Protein sequence: CASSSRSSGLNGELFF. The chain employs TRBV9 and TRBJ2-2; 7 bases match TRBD2. The CDR3 is 16 amino acids. The V gene's germline CDR1 is SGDLS and CDR2 YYNGEE. Unmatched junction bases numbered 13, after V lost 4 bases and J lost 7 bases.

V usage is TRBV7-3 and J usage is TRBJ2-1; 14 bases line up with TRBD2. Germline CDR1 reads SGHTA; CDR2 reads FQGTGA. This CDR3 has 19 residues. V trimming: 5 bases; J trimming: 0 bases; junction bases outside the gene matches: 9. The CDR3 nucleotides read TGTGCCAGCAGCGACGGACTAGCGGGGGGTTACAGCTCCTACAATGAGCAGTTCTTC. Its protein is CASSDGLAGGYSSYNEQFF.

V gene TRBV5-4 combines with J gene TRBJ2-3; 7 nucleotides agree with TRBD2. The trim removed 0 bases at V and 6 bases at J, leaving 16 bases unmatched. CDR1 is SGHNT and CDR2 is YYREEE in the germline V gene (reference sequence). The CDR3 totals 18 residues. The CDR3 spells CASSLVGRGGNEADTQYF. The DNA for the CDR3 is TGTGCCAGCAGCTTGGTAGGGAGGGGAGGGAATGAGGCGGATACGCAGTATTTT.

Note on this clone: The same CDR3 is also encoded by other DNA sequences in this sample. The chain carries TRBV27 and TRBJ1-5, with D possibly TRBD1 on 5 matching bases. Germline CDR1 reads MNHEY; CDR2 reads SMNVEV (reference sequence). Trimming shortened V by 3 bases and J by 5 bases, and 14 bases separated the two germline ends. The CDR3 consists of 15 residues. The CDR3 is CASSFRQGGDQPQHF. As DNA, the CDR3 is TGTGCCAGCAGTTTTAGGCAGGGTGGGGATCAGCCCCAGCATTTT.

The chain carries TRBV29-1 and TRBJ2-5; 7 nucleotides match TRBD2. Per the germline V gene, CDR1 is SQVTM and CDR2 is ANQGSEA. V dropped 6 bases and J dropped 9; count of bases not matched to a gene: 13. The CDR3 length is 13 residues. The CDR3, as DNA: TGCAGCGTGCCCCAGGCGGGAGCTTATCCCCAGTACTTC. Encoded protein: CSVPQAGAYPQYF. The variable domain in full, with the rest retrieved from reference TRBV29-1 and TRBJ2-5, is SAVISQKPSRDICQRGTSLTIQCQVDSQVTMMFWYRQQPGQSLTLIATANQGSEATYESGFVIDKFPISRPNLTFSTLTVSNMSPEDSSIYLCSVPQAGAYPQYFGPGTRLLVL.

This clone was seen just once. This rearrangement joins TRBV30 to TRBJ1-5; possibly TRBD1 for D (5 bases). Trimming cost V 2 bases and J 7 bases, with 18 bases left between them. CDR1 is GTSNPN, CDR2 SVGIG, per germline (reference sequence). This CDR3 spans 15 amino acids. CDR3 region: CAWSRMTVLGQPQHF. The CDR3 DNA reads as TGTGCCTGGAGTCGTATGACAGTCCTCGGCCAGCCCCAGCATTTT.

J is TRBJ1-2 and V is TRBV6-5; 7 bases align to TRBD1. This CDR3 is built from 16 residues. The germline V gene has CDR1 MNHEY and CDR2 SVGAGI. V dropped 0 bases and J dropped 5; count of bases not matched to a gene: 9. The CDR3 DNA sequence: TGTGCCAGCAGTTACTCGTCACGACAGGGAACTTATGGCTACACCTTC. Its translation is CASSYSSRQGTYGYTF.

The rearrangement joins TRBV4-2 to TRBJ1-5; D uncertain. Trimming removed 0 bases at V and 7 bases at J, with 10 bases between. Germline CDR1 is LGHNA and CDR2 is YNFKEQ. CDR3 size: 14 residues. Here the CDR3 DNA reads TGTGCCAGCAGCCAAGATCAGGTCCCACAGCCCCAGCATTTT. Protein product: CASSQDQVPQPQHF.

V gene TRBV4-3 combines with J gene TRBJ2-1, with 10 positions matching TRBD1. The germline V gene encodes CDR1 LGHNA and CDR2 YSLEER. The CDR3 covers 15 residues. Trimming removed 2 bases from V and 6 bases from J; junction bases left unmatched: 4. This CDR3 reads CASSQRTGGGNEQFF. CDR3 sequence (DNA): TGCGCCAGCAGCCAACGGACAGGGGGGGGCAATGAGCAGTTCTTC.

The J gene is TRBJ2-5, the V gene TRBV7-8; the D gene is possibly TRBD1 (5 bases). Germline-derived CDR1 and CDR2 are SGHVS and FQNEAQ. The CDR3 is 14 amino acids. With 1 base removed from V and 2 bases from J, the gap between germline ends came to 8 bases. The CDR3 here is CASSLEDRQETQYF. The CDR3 DNA reads as TGTGCCAGCAGCTTAGAAGACAGACAAGAGACCCAGTACTTC.

This clone has just a few counts. The V and J genes are TRBV5-1 and TRBJ1-2; 7 bases fit TRBD1. Trimming cost V 3 bases and J 7 bases; bases outside gene matches: 3. Germline CDR1 reads SGHRS; CDR2 reads YFSETQ. The CDR3 runs to 12 residues. The CDR3 protein is CASSSGGSGYTF. The DNA of the CDR3 is TGCGCCAGCAGCTCAGGGGGGAGTGGCTACACCTTC.